The clone carrying this TCR beta chain was counted a few times. Its antigen is unknown. Libraries were prepared by immunoSEQ multiplex PCR; TCRdb keeps only in-frame clonotypes and omits some of them. The sample holds tens of thousands of clones; about 90% are singletons and the top ten take 15%. The data were taken from a study of OX40 agonist ivuxolimab in advanced cancers. Across the study: Checkpoint inhibitors had been given previously to under 50% of patients.

Notes on the study in general: More expanded clones were seen, on average, in CD8+ T cells than in CD4+.

Germline V gives CDR1 SGHTA, CDR2 FQGNSA. The CDR3 is 14 residues long. The V segment lost 5 bases and the J segment 8 bases; nucleotides outside the gene matches: 7. The chain carries TRBV7-2 and TRBJ1-2, with TRBD1 matching 11 bases. The sequence derives from an adult with an advanced solid tumor such as melanoma, head and neck, liver or kidney cancer. The input for sequencing was CD4+ or CD8+ T cells sorted from blood, taken in a trial of the OX40 agonist ivuxolimab. In DNA, the CDR3 is TGTGCCAGCAGCGAAGGGACAGGGGGAGGCGGCTACACCTTC. Protein sequence: CASSEGTGGGGYTF.